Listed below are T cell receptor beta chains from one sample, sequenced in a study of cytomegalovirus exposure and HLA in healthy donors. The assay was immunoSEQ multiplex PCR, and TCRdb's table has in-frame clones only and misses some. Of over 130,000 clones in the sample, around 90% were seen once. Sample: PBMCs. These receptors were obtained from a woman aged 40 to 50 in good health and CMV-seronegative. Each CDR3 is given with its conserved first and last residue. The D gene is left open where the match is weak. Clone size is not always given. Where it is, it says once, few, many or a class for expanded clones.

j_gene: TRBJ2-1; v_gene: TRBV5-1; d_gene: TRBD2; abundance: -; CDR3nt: TGCGCCAGCAGCCTCGGACTAGCGGGATACAATGAGCAGTTCTTC; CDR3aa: CASSLGLAGYNEQFF
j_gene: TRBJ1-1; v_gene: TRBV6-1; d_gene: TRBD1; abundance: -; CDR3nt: TGTGCCAGCAGTCACAGGGGAGAAGCTTTCTTT; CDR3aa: CASSHRGEAFF
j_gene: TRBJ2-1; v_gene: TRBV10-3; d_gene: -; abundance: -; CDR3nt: TGTGCCATCAGTGAGGGGCGGGACTCCTACAATGAGCAGTTCTTC; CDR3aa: CAISEGRDSYNEQFF
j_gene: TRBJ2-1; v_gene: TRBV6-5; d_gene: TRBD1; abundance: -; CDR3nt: TGTGCCAGCAGTTACACAGGGGCTCCGTACAATGAGCAGTTCTTC; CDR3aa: CASSYTGAPYNEQFF
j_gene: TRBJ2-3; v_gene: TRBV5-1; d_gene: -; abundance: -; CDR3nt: TGCGCCAGCAGCTTGGACAGGGGGGGGACGCAGTATTTT; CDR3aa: CASSLDRGGTQYF
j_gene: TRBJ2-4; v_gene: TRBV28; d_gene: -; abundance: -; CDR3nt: TGTGCCAGCAGTTCTCCCCCTCTAGCCAAAAACATTCAGTACTTC; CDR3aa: CASSSPPLAKNIQYF
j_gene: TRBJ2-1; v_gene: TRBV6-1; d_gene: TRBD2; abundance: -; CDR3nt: TGTGCCAGCAGTGAACTAGCGGGGGGGGGCAATGAGCAGTTCTTC; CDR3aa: CASSELAGGGNEQFF
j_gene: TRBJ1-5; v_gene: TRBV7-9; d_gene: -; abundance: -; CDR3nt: TGTTCCAGCAGCGGGGACACTAGCAATCAGCCCCAGCATTTT; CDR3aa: CSSSGDTSNQPQHF
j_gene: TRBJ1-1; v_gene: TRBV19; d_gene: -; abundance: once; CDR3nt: TGTGCCAGTACCAAACCCCCCGCGGGAATTGAAGCTTTCTTT; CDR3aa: CASTKPPAGIEAFF
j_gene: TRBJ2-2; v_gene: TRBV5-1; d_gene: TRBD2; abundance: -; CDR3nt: TGCGCCAGCAGCCTAGCGGGAGGGGGGCCCACCGGGGAGCTGTTTTTT; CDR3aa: CASSLAGGGPTGELFF
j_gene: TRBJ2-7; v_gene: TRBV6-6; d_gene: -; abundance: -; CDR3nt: TGTGCCAGCAGTTACTCGCTTGGGGATAGGGGCAGGTACTTC; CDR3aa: CASSYSLGDRGRYF
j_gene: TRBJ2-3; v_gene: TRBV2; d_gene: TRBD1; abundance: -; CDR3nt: TGTGCCAGCAGTGGACAGGGGGCCCCAGATACGCAGTATTTT; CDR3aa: CASSGQGAPDTQYF
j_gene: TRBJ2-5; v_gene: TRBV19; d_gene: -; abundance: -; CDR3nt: TGTGCCAGTAGTATAGCGGGAGAGACCCAGTACTTC; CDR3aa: CASSIAGETQYF
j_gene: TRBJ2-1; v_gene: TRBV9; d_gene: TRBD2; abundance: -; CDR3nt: TGTGCCAGCAGCGTAGCCGGGACTAGGGGTAATGAGCAGTTCTTC; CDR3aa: CASSVAGTRGNEQFF
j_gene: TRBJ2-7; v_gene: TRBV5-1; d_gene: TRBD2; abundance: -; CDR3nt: TGCGCCAGCAGCTTGCCGGGACTAGCGGGAGGGCCTCGGGAGCAGTACTTC; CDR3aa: CASSLPGLAGGPREQYF
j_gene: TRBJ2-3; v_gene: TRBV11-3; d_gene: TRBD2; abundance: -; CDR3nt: TGTGCCAGCAGGTCTGACGTGACTAGCGGGTACACAGATACGCAGTATTTT; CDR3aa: CASRSDVTSGYTDTQYF
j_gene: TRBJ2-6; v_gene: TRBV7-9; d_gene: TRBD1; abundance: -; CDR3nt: TGTGCCAGCAGCCCGGGGACACAGGGGTTGTACAACGTCCTGACTTTC; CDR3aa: CASSPGTQGLYNVLTF
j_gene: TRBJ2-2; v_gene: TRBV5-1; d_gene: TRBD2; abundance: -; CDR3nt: TGCGCCAGCAGCTTGGGGCCTAGCGGGGCCACCGGGGAGCTGTTTTTT; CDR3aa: CASSLGPSGATGELFF
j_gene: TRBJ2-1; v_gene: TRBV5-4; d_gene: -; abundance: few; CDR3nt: TGTGCCAGCAGCACCCCGACCGCTGAGGCGGAGCTCTACAATGAGCAGTTCTTC; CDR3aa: CASSTPTAEAELYNEQFF
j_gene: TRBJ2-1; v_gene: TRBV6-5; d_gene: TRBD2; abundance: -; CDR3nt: TGTGCCAGCAGGCGTTCGGGACTAGCGGTTTTGCAGTTCTTC; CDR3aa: CASRRSGLAVLQFF
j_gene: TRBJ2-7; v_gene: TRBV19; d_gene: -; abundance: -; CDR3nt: TGTGCCAGTAGTCCAAGCCCTTGGGAGCAGTACTTC; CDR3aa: CASSPSPWEQYF
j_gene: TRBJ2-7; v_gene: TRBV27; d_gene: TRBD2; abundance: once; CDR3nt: TGTGCCAGCAGTTTGGGTGGGGTCGGTAGCGGGCTATACGAGCAGTACTTC; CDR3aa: CASSLGGVGSGLYEQYF
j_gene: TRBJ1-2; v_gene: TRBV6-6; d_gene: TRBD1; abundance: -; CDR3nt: TGTGCCAGCAGGGTGGGACAGGGGAAAAACTATGGCTACACCTTC; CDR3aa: CASRVGQGKNYGYTF
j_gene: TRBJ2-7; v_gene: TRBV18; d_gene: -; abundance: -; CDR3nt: TGTGCCAGCTCACCACCCAACTTCTCCTACGAGCAGTACTTC; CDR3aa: CASSPPNFSYEQYF
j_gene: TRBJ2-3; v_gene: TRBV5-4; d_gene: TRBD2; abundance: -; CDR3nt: TGTGCCAGCAGCTTCAAGCGGGAGGGGATTTCTAGCACAGATACGCAGTATTTT; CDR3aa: CASSFKREGISSTDTQYF
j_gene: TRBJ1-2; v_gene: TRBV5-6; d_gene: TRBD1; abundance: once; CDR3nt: TGTGCCAGCAGCTTGGACAGGGGGTCGGGGTTTGACTATGGCTACACCTTC; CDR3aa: CASSLDRGSGFDYGYTF
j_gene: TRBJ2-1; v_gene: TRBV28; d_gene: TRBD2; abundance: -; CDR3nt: TGTGCCAGCAGTACCCTAGCGGGCAGCTCCTACAATGAGCAGTTCTTC; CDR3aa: CASSTLAGSSYNEQFF
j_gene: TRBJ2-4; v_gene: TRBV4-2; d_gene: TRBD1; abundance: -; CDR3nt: TGTGCCAGCAGCCAGGATGACAGGGACGGCATTCAGTACTTC; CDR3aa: CASSQDDRDGIQYF
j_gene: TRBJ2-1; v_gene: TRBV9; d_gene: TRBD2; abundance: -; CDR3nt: TGTGCCAGCAGCGAGCGAGCGGGAGCTAACAATGAGCAGTTCTTC; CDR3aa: CASSERAGANNEQFF
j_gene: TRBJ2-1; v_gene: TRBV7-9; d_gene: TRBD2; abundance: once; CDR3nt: TGTTCCAGCACCCTAGCGGGAGGTTACAATGAGCAGTTCTTC; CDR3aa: CSSTLAGGYNEQFF
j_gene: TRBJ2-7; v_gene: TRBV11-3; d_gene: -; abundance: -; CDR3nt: TGTGCCAGCAGCGGGCAGGGGACCCACTACGAGCAGTACTTC; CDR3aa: CASSGQGTHYEQYF
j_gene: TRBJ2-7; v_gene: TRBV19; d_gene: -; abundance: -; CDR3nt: TGTGCCAGTAGTATAGGGCCCGGGGTGTCCTACGAGCAGTACTTC; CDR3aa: CASSIGPGVSYEQYF